These 21 T cell receptor beta chains were sequenced from one sample in a study of cytomegalovirus exposure and HLA in healthy donors (dated by TCRdb to about 2017). The receptor library was made with the immunoSEQ multiplex PCR assay. For the multiplex PCR, a mixture combining 60 forward primers for TCR Vbeta segments and 13 reverse primers for TCR Jbeta segments was used. The immuneACCESS repertoire file appears here via TCRdb, limited to in-frame rearrangements. These files lack a portion of the clones; in checked studies, under half of the deficit traces to unresolved V genes, and the cause of the others is not known. This sample holds 110,000 to 150,000 clones; roughly 70% were observed only once. The ten largest clones take up around 7% of the sample. The sequencing input was PBMCs. The receptor set was obtained from a man under 40 in good health and CMV-seronegative.

The V gene is TRBV30, the J gene TRBJ1-2; 7 bases align to TRBD1. The J segment lost 8 bases and the V segment lost 0 bases, leaving 3 bases of the junction unmatched. Germline V gene lookup returns CDR1 GTSNPN and CDR2 SVGIG (reference sequence). CDR3 size: 12 residues. CDR3 region: CAWSVQGSGYTF. The DNA for the CDR3 is TGTGCCTGGAGTGTACAGGGGTCGGGCTACACCTTC.

The chain employs TRBV7-2 and TRBJ2-3; TRBD2 matches at 7 bases. This CDR3 region has 15 residues. Trimming at V came to 3 bases and at J to 5 bases, leaving 8 bases not matched to a gene. In germline, CDR1 is SGHTA, CDR2 FQGNSA. The CDR3 bases are TGTGCCAGCAGCTTCCAAGGGAGGGGTGGAGATACGCAGTATTTT. It codes for CASSFQGRGGDTQYF.

Only a few counts were recorded for this clone. This chain connects TRBV6-1 to TRBJ2-7; D may be TRBD2 (5 bases). Germline CDR1 MNHNS, CDR2 SASEGT. The CDR3 runs to 15 residues. The ends were cut back, 2 bases at V and 2 bases at J, with 13 bases in the middle. Here the CDR3 DNA reads TGTGCCAGCAGTGAAATCGGGGAACTAACCTACGAGCAGTACTTC. This sequence encodes CASSEIGELTYEQYF.

The chain carries TRBV29-1 and TRBJ2-5; D might be TRBD2 (6 bases). Trimming shortened V by 3 bases and J by 2 bases, and 19 bases separated the two germline ends. Germline lookup yields CDR1 SQVTM and CDR2 ANQGSEA. The CDR3 runs to 16 residues. The CDR3 coding sequence is TGCAGCGTTGAGGGGGGTTTGGACACCGCTCAAGAGACCCAGTACTTC. Amino acids: CSVEGGLDTAQETQYF.

This clone was counted between two and nine times. The J gene is TRBJ1-2, the V gene TRBV6-5; D is possibly TRBD1 (6 bases). The V end lost 0 bases, the J end lost 5 bases, and 13 bases lay between the germline ends. CDR1 is MNHEY, CDR2 SVGAGI, per germline. CDR3 size: 15 residues. CDR3 bases: TGTGCCAGCAGTTACTCAGGGGGAGATGCTTATGGCTACACCTTC. Protein sequence: CASSYSGGDAYGYTF.

The chain combines TRBV28 with TRBJ2-7; D unresolved. Trimming removed 7 bases from V and 7 bases from J, with 11 bases in between. In germline, CDR1 is MDHEN, CDR2 SYDVKM. The CDR3 length is 11 residues. Here the CDR3 DNA reads TGTGCCAGCACTTCATTCAGGGAGCAGTACTTC. This encodes CASTSFREQYF.

The genes are TRBV6-1 and TRBJ2-3; 7 bases are shared with TRBD2. V shed 1 base and J 0 bases; nucleotides not matched to a gene: 10. CDR1 is MNHNS and CDR2 is SASEGT in the germline V gene. The length of the CDR3 is 18 residues. CDR3 sequence (DNA): TGTGCCAGCAGTGAAGGGGATTCTAGCGGACCTAGCACAGATACGCAGTATTTT. Its protein product is CASSEGDSSGPSTDTQYF.

This chain links TRBV2 with TRBJ2-5; D possibly corresponds to TRBD2 (6 bases). CDR3 length equals 15 residues. CDR1 is SNHLY and CDR2 is FYNNEI in the germline V gene. Trimming left V 2 bases short and J 3 bases short, with 13 bases between. The CDR3 loop is CASSERLASEETQYF. CDR3 DNA sequence: TGTGCCAGCAGTGAAAGATTGGCTAGCGAAGAGACCCAGTACTTC.

This chain connects TRBV5-1 to TRBJ2-7; TRBD2 aligns across 7 bases. CDR3 length: 14 amino acids. J gave up 0 bases and V 5 bases, and 5 bases lay outside the gene matches. Looked up from germline, CDR1 is SGHRS and CDR2 is YFSETQ. The CDR3 sequence: CASSRAGDSYEQYF. The CDR3 nucleotides are TGCGCCAGCAGTAGGGCGGGGGACTCCTACGAGCAGTACTTC.

The rearrangement joins TRBV9 to TRBJ2-1, with a tentative D call TRBD2 (5 bases). V lost 0 bases, J lost 5 bases, and 9 bases lay in between. There are 14 residues in the CDR3. Germline V gene sequence: CDR1 SGDLS, CDR2 YYNGEE. The CDR3 DNA reads TGTGCCAGCAGCGTAGGGGGAGTGAACAATGAGCAGTTCTTC. Residues: CASSVGGVNNEQFF.

In this sample, this clone turned up a few times. This sequence joins TRBV6-5 and TRBJ2-5; 10 nucleotides align to TRBD1. J lost 2 bases, V lost 5 bases, and 2 bases had no gene match. This CDR3 has 14 amino acids. From germline, CDR1 is MNHEY and CDR2 SVGAGI. The CDR3: CASSDRGPQETQYF. The CDR3 DNA reads TGTGCCAGCAGTGACAGGGGGCCGCAAGAGACCCAGTACTTC.

The gene calls are TRBV30 and TRBJ1-1; a possible D gene is TRBD1 (5 bases). The V end lost 0 bases, the J end lost 5 bases, and 13 bases lay between the germline ends. From germline, CDR1 is GTSNPN and CDR2 SVGIG (reference sequence). The CDR3 has 14 residues. CDR3 sequence (DNA): TGTGCCTGGAGTGTGAATGGTGGGGCAACTGAAGCTTTCTTT. It specifies CAWSVNGGATEAFF.

The chain links TRBV11-2 to TRBJ2-7, with 8 bases aligning to TRBD1. The trim removed 4 bases at V and 1 base at J, leaving 9 bases unmatched. The CDR3 is 16 residues long. The V gene's germline CDR1 is SGHAT and CDR2 FQNNGV. The CDR3 sequence is CASSSSAQGASYEQYF. The CDR3 nucleotides are TGTGCCAGCAGCTCCTCCGCTCAGGGGGCATCCTACGAGCAGTACTTC.

Remarks on this clone: Other nucleotide sequences from this sample produce the same CDR3. This rearrangement joins TRBV18 to TRBJ2-7, with a weak D call TRBD1 (6 bases). The CDR3 sequence is 13 residues long. The V gene lost 3 bases and the J gene lost 3 bases, with 9 bases spanning the gap. CDR1 is KGHSH and CDR2 is LQKENI in the germline V gene. The CDR3 reads CASSPGHGYEQYF. The CDR3 DNA sequence: TGTGCCAGCTCACCGGGACATGGCTACGAGCAGTACTTC.

The sample holds a few counts of this clone. The genes are TRBV28 and TRBJ2-7; 9 bases fit TRBD2. The germline V gene has CDR1 MDHEN and CDR2 SYDVKM. CDR3 length: 16 amino acids. V lost 8 bases, J lost 2 bases, and 13 bases stayed unmatched. The CDR3 nucleotides read TGTGCCAGCCCACCTCGGTCAGCGGGGGGAACCTACGAGCAGTACTTC. It yields the protein CASPPRSAGGTYEQYF.

The chain recombines TRBV5-5 with TRBJ2-3, with D unclear. The length of the CDR3 is 15 residues. Germline CDR1 SGHKS, CDR2 YYEKEE (reference sequence). The V gene lost 0 bases and the J gene lost 6 bases, with 14 bases spanning the gap. The CDR3 DNA reads TGTGCCAGCAGCTTGGCCGGTCCTCCCGGGGATACGCAGTATTTT. As protein: CASSLAGPPGDTQYF.

This chain joins TRBV28 and TRBJ1-4; D may be TRBD1 (5 bases). The CDR3 spans 13 residues. Trimming shortened V by 4 bases and J by 4 bases, and 7 bases separated the two germline ends. Germline loops: CDR1 MDHEN, CDR2 SYDVKM. The CDR3 loop reads CASSSGHNEKLFF. CDR3 nucleotide sequence: TGTGCCAGCAGTTCAGGGCATAATGAAAAACTGTTTTTT.

The chain joins TRBV6-6 to TRBJ1-1; a possible D gene is TRBD1 (5 bases). Germline V gene sequence: CDR1 MNHNY, CDR2 SVGAGI (reference sequence). This CDR3 has 13 residues. The germline V and J ends were trimmed by 2 bases and 10 bases, with 14 bases remaining between them. The DNA of the CDR3 is TGTGCCAGCAGTTACGGGCAGGGATTAGGAGCTTTCTTT. It is translated as CASSYGQGLGAFF.

The chain is built from TRBV7-6 and TRBJ2-1; the D gene is possibly TRBD2 (5 bases). The V gene's germline CDR1 is SGHVS and CDR2 FNYEAQ. The CDR3 has 14 residues. V was pared by 2 bases and J by 4 bases, with 9 bases between. CDR3 residues: CASSLSGSYNEQFF. CDR3 bases: TGTGCCAGCAGCTTATCGGGGAGTTACAATGAGCAGTTCTTC.

J is TRBJ1-2 and V is TRBV7-2; 10 bases line up with TRBD1. The ends lost 3 bases at V and 6 bases at J; junction bases unmatched: 4. Germline CDR1 is SGHTA and CDR2 is FQGNSA. The CDR3 has 14 residues. CDR3 DNA: TGTGCCAGCAGCTTCGGGGGACAGGGGAATGGCTACACCTTC. This gives the protein CASSFGGQGNGYTF.

This clone was observed a handful of times. This chain connects TRBV9 to TRBJ2-5; maybe TRBD2 (5 bases). Between the trimmed V and J ends, which lost 0 bases and 5 bases, there was a span of 17 bases. Germline V gene data show CDR1 as SGDLS and CDR2 as YYNGEE. This CDR3 contains 16 residues. CDR3 region: CASSVVGEAPWETQYF. CDR3 coding DNA: TGTGCCAGCAGCGTAGTGGGAGAGGCCCCATGGGAGACCCAGTACTTC.